Listed below are T cell receptor beta chains from one sample, sequenced in a study of T-cell memory formation after mild COVID-19. In TCRdb, the 5' RACE reads were re-called with MiXCR into one record per CDR3 protein. The sample lists 300,000 to 400,000 distinct CDR3 sequences; 25% to 30% were seen once. What was sequenced was PBMCs or a T cell subset sorted from them (not recorded which). These receptors all stem from an adult woman who had mild COVID-19 (a few samples of this study predate the infection). Cell type and time point are not known. CDR3s include the opening cysteine and the closing phenylalanine or tryptophan. The D gene is left open where the match is weak. Clone size is stated in some rows and not others, as once, few, many or a class when expanded.

TRBD2	TRBJ2-3	TRBV5-4	NA	CASSGTSGTADTQYF	TGTGCCAGCAGCGGGACTAGCGGGACTGCAGATACGCAGTATTTT
NA	TRBJ1-3	TRBV15	few	CATSGRDRSFSGNTIYF	TGTGCCACCAGCGGACGGGACCGATCCTTCTCTGGAAACACCATATATTTT
NA	TRBJ2-5	TRBV6-6	NA	CASNPATSNRAQYF	TGTGCCAGCAACCCGGCCACCTCCAATCGGGCCCAGTACTTC
NA	TRBJ2-5	TRBV18	few	CASSPFSGETQYF	TGTGCCAGCTCACCATTCTCTGGAGAGACCCAGTACTTC
TRBD2	TRBJ2-1	TRBV6-6	few	CASSYSSLAGYNEQFF	TGTGCCAGCAGTTACTCTTCTCTAGCGGGTTACAATGAGCAGTTCTTC
NA	TRBJ1-1	TRBV29-1	few	CSVDRGNTEAFF	TGCAGCGTTGACAGAGGGAACACTGAAGCTTTCTTT
NA	TRBJ2-1	TRBV7-6	once	CASSARPGSGYNEQFF	TGTGCCAGCAGCGCGCGGCCCGGTTCAGGATACAATGAGCAGTTCTTC
NA	TRBJ2-5	TRBV3-1	NA	CASSQESGVGTQYF	TGTGCCAGCAGCCAAGAGTCTGGGGTGGGGACCCAGTACTTC
NA	TRBJ2-1	TRBV4-3	few	CASSQDRMYNEQFF	TGCGCCAGCAGCCAAGATCGAATGTACAATGAGCAGTTCTTC
NA	TRBJ2-7	TRBV5-1	NA	CASRSAPNSYEQYF	TGCGCCAGCAGATCGGCTCCGAACTCCTACGAGCAGTACTTC
TRBD2	TRBJ2-1	TRBV7-2	NA	CASSLGLAGGVEQFF	TGTGCCAGCAGCTTGGGACTAGCGGGGGGGGTTGAGCAGTTCTTC
NA	TRBJ2-3	TRBV7-9	NA	CASSPQRSTDTQYF	TGTGCCAGCAGCCCGCAAAGAAGCACAGATACGCAGTATTTT
NA	TRBJ1-6	TRBV6-1	few	CASSTRVSLSSYNSPLHF	TGTGCCAGCAGTACCCGGGTCTCCCTAAGCTCCTATAATTCACCCCTCCACTTT
TRBD2	TRBJ2-3	TRBV20-1	NA	CSAPTSGSADTQYF	TGCAGTGCTCCTACTAGCGGGAGTGCAGATACGCAGTATTTT
TRBD1	TRBJ2-7	TRBV25-1	NA	CASSDPGQGSYEQYF	TGTGCCAGCAGTGACCCGGGACAGGGGTCCTACGAGCAGTACTTC
TRBD1	TRBJ2-1	TRBV12-3/TRBV12-4	NA	CASSPLTGAHEQFF	TGTGCCAGCAGCCCACTTACAGGGGCACATGAGCAGTTCTTC
TRBD1	TRBJ2-3	TRBV12-3/TRBV12-4	few	CASRLTGTGGDTQYF	TGTGCCAGCAGGCTAACCGGGACAGGGGGAGATACGCAGTATTTT
TRBD2	TRBJ2-3	TRBV5-6	NA	CASSPERGASDTQYF	TGTGCCAGCAGCCCCGAGCGGGGGGCTTCTGATACGCAGTATTTT
TRBD1	TRBJ1-1	TRBV28	NA	CASSSGQGREAFF	TGTGCCAGCAGCTCCGGACAGGGCAGGGAAGCTTTCTTT
TRBD2	TRBJ2-4	TRBV18	few	CASSPLGSGTENIQYF	TGTGCCAGCTCACCATTGGGTAGCGGGACGGAAAACATTCAGTACTTC
NA	TRBJ2-5	TRBV9	NA	CASNRGGSQETQYF	TGTGCCAGCAATCGTGGAGGGTCGCAAGAGACCCAGTACTTC
TRBD1	TRBJ1-1	TRBV14	NA	CASSQARGGTEAFF	TGTGCCAGCAGCCAAGCCAGGGGGGGCACTGAAGCTTTCTTT
NA	TRBJ2-1	TRBV10-3	NA	CAISTTRNEQFF	TGTGCCATCAGTACAACCCGGAATGAGCAGTTCTTC
NA	TRBJ2-1	TRBV5-4	NA	CASQDPWANEQFF	TGTGCCAGCCAAGACCCCTGGGCCAATGAGCAGTTCTTC
TRBD1	TRBJ2-6	TRBV27	few	CASRRLEGTGSSGANVLTF	TGTGCCAGCCGGCGTTTAGAAGGGACAGGGTCCTCTGGGGCCAACGTCCTGACTTTC
TRBD2	TRBJ2-3	TRBV27	NA	CASSLSGLAGMVGDTQYF	TGTGCCAGCAGTTTATCCGGACTAGCGGGGATGGTGGGGGATACGCAGTATTTT
NA	TRBJ2-2	TRBV12-3/TRBV12-4	NA	CASSPLGVTGELFF	TGTGCCAGCAGTCCCCTCGGGGTGACCGGGGAGCTGTTTTTT
NA	TRBJ2-2	TRBV27	NA	CASSLMGSGTGELFF	TGTGCCAGCAGTTTAATGGGGTCGGGCACCGGGGAGCTGTTTTTT
NA	TRBJ1-1	TRBV6-2/TRBV6-3	NA	CASYLDRINTEAFF	TGTGCCAGCTACCTGGACAGAATAAACACTGAAGCTTTCTTT
TRBD2	TRBJ2-3	TRBV6-5	NA	CASSYSGTSGGDTQYF	TGTGCCAGCAGTTACTCCGGGACTAGCGGAGGAGATACGCAGTATTTT
TRBD2	TRBJ2-1	TRBV7-9	few	CASTTTGLAGGRRPNEQFF	TGTGCCAGCACCACGACCGGACTAGCGGGAGGACGACGTCCCAATGAGCAGTTCTTC
NA	TRBJ2-2	TRBV13	NA	CASSFLSKSGELFF	TGTGCCAGCAGCTTCCTCTCGAAGTCCGGGGAGCTGTTTTTT
NA	TRBJ2-5	TRBV7-8	few	CASSLASSGAAQETQYF	TGTGCCAGCAGCTTAGCCAGTTCTGGGGCAGCACAAGAGACCCAGTACTTC
TRBD2	TRBJ2-7	TRBV6-2/TRBV6-3	NA	CASSYSTSGFSYEQYF	TGTGCCAGCAGTTACTCGACTAGCGGGTTCTCCTACGAGCAGTACTTC
TRBD2	TRBJ2-2	TRBV20-1	NA	CSARRGDTGELFF	TGCAGTGCTAGACGGGGGGACACCGGGGAGCTGTTTTTT
TRBD2	TRBJ2-7	TRBV7-2	NA	CASSPFSGKSYEQYF	TGTGCCAGCAGCCCCTTCAGCGGGAAGTCTTACGAGCAGTACTTC
NA	TRBJ2-3	TRBV29-1	NA	CSVELSPDTQYF	TGCAGCGTTGAGCTTTCCCCTGATACGCAGTATTTT
TRBD1	TRBJ1-2	TRBV12-3/TRBV12-4	NA	CASSPGTDRYGYTF	TGTGCCAGCAGTCCAGGGACAGACAGATATGGCTACACCTTC
NA	TRBJ2-4	TRBV7-9	NA	CASSLEQTKNIQYF	TGTGCCAGCAGCTTAGAACAGACCAAAAACATTCAGTACTTC
NA	TRBJ2-5	TRBV20-1	few	CSATRGQETQYF	TGCAGTGCAACGCGGGGCCAAGAGACCCAGTACTTC
NA	TRBJ1-6	TRBV30	NA	CAWSVNRGRNSPLHF	TGTGCCTGGAGTGTAAATCGGGGTAGGAATTCACCCCTCCACTTT
NA	TRBJ1-2	TRBV4-1	many	CASSQQGGYGYTF	TGCGCCAGCAGCCAACAAGGGGGCTATGGCTACACCTTC
NA	TRBJ2-2	TRBV6-5	NA	CASSYTAGRTGELFF	TGTGCCAGCAGTTACACGGCGGGAAGGACCGGGGAGCTGTTTTTT
NA	TRBJ1-1	TRBV18	NA	CASLRGGLYMNTEAFF	TGTGCCAGCCTCCGGGGGGGACTATATATGAACACTGAAGCTTTCTTT
NA	TRBJ1-4	TRBV6-1	NA	CASSEARTREKLFF	TGTGCCAGCAGTGAAGCAAGAACTCGGGAAAAACTGTTTTTT
NA	TRBJ2-5	TRBV24-1	few	CATSDLRGNGETQYF	TGTGCCACCAGTGATTTACGGGGGAATGGGGAGACCCAGTACTTC
TRBD1	TRBJ1-1	TRBV7-9	NA	CASRLTGSTEAFF	TGTGCCAGCAGATTGACAGGGTCCACTGAAGCTTTCTTT
TRBD2	TRBJ2-3	TRBV7-6	NA	CASSLASGESTDTQYF	TGTGCCAGCAGCTTAGCTAGCGGGGAAAGCACAGATACGCAGTATTTT
TRBD1	TRBJ1-2	TRBV24-1	NA	CATSGPTGVKDYGYTF	TGTGCCACCAGTGGACCCACAGGGGTGAAAGACTATGGCTACACCTTC
TRBD2	TRBJ2-1	TRBV12-3/TRBV12-4	few	CASKTSGTYNEQFF	TGTGCCAGCAAGACTAGCGGGACCTACAATGAGCAGTTCTTC
NA	TRBJ2-1	TRBV7-2	NA	CASRGGVGRNEQFF	TGTGCCAGCCGCGGAGGGGTCGGTCGGAATGAGCAGTTCTTC
TRBD1	TRBJ2-7	TRBV27	NA	CASSSNRDRALEQYF	TGTGCCAGCAGTTCGAACCGGGACAGGGCTCTCGAGCAGTACTTC
TRBD2	TRBJ2-3	TRBV4-1	once	CASSQLAVSTDTQYF	TGCGCCAGCAGCCAACTAGCGGTGAGCACAGATACGCAGTATTTT
NA	TRBJ1-2	TRBV5-1	few	CASSSGFSGYTF	TGCGCCAGCAGCTCGGGATTTAGTGGCTACACCTTC